This T cell receptor (beta chain) came from a study of blood T cell repertoires in COVID-19. Study in general: COVID-19 samples, acute and convalescent, were from the United States, Italy and Spain.

Some clones are missing from TCRdb's copy, which holds only in-frame ones; the method was immunoSEQ multiplex PCR. Among 50,000 or so clones, 90% were seen once, and the ten largest hold more than 7.5%. V was clipped by 0 bases and J by 3 bases; unmatched bases: 8. The CDR3 has 16 amino acids. Germline-derived CDR1 and CDR2 are MNHEY and SVGAGI. This clonotype was sampled from a woman aged 80 or over with acute or convalescent COVID-19. The specimen was peripheral blood. The chain uses TRBV6-5 and TRBJ2-7; 7 bases align to TRBD2. CDR3 in amino acids: CASSYSTASGSYEQYF. The CDR3 bases are TGTGCCAGCAGTTACTCGACGGCTAGCGGCAGCTACGAGCAGTACTTC.